This TCR beta chain comes out of a study of blood T cell repertoires in COVID-19. For the study at large: In each case, the material was cDNA or gDNA derived from T cells, B-cell-depleted T cells, or PBMCs.

In the source study's methods: From reference gene primer amplification, estimates of nucleated cell counts were derived. Measured with immunoSEQ multiplex PCR; TCRdb has only the in-frame clones, and not every one. The D gene and trimming were derived from the DNA, and the V and J assignments and clone size from that table. The sample lists 200,000 to 300,000 clones, approximately 86% occurring once. Trimming shortened V by 3 bases and J by 7 bases, and 12 bases separated the two germline ends. The CDR3 length is 13 residues. Per the germline V gene, CDR1 is MNHNS and CDR2 is SASEGT. Sequencing was performed on peripheral blood. This rearrangement joins TRBV6-1 to TRBJ1-2; D not resolved. The origin of this receptor is a man aged 35-49 years who had recovered from COVID-19. CDR3 sequence (DNA): TGTGCCAGCAGTGATCATCAGGCACCTGGCTACACCTTC. Protein sequence: CASSDHQAPGYTF.